This passage covers 27 T cell receptor beta chains from one sample sequenced in a study of spatial heterogeneity in lung cancer. Stated time point: blood at routine non-recurrence follow-up after resection. One entry per CDR3 protein results from TCRdb running MiXCR on the 5' RACE reads. Of about 43,000 distinct CDR3 sequences detected, around 21% appear once; the ten largest clones hold less than 9%. The starting material was PBMCs, obtained at follow-up. These receptors originate from a female donor with early-stage non-small cell lung cancer.

The DNA for the CDR3 is TGTGCCAGCAGCCCCCGACCCTCCACTGAAGCTTTCTTT. This encodes CASSPRPSTEAFF. This chain joins TRBV9 and TRBJ1-1; D is uncertain. Germline V CDR1 and CDR2: SGDLS, YYNGEE. V lost 4 bases and J lost 4, with 11 bases in between. This CDR3 has 13 amino acids. The full variable domain, completed using reference TRBV9 and TRBJ1-1, is DSGVTQTPKHLITATGQRVTLRCSPRSGDLSVYWYQQSLDQGLQFLIQYYNGEERAKGNILERFSAQQFPDLHSELNLSSLELGDSALYFCASSPRPSTEAFFGQGTRLTVV.

By share, this clonotype ranks as medium-sized (0.01 to 0.1%). This chain links TRBV18 with TRBJ2-2; perhaps TRBD2 as D (6 bases). The length of the CDR3 is 15 residues. The germline CDR1 and CDR2 sequences are KGHSH and LQKENI. V shed 6 bases and J shed 1 base, with 12 bases lying between them. CDR3 region: CASSPGTLNTGELFF. The CDR3 coding sequence is TGTGCCAGCTCCCCAGGGACTTTGAACACCGGGGAGCTGTTTTTT.

This clonotype showed up many times. V usage is TRBV5-1 and J usage is TRBJ1-5; no firm D call. The CDR3 runs 15 residues. Germline lookup yields CDR1 SGHRS and CDR2 YFSETQ. V gave up 0 bases and J gave up 5 bases, with 12 bases separating them. CDR3 bases: TGCGCCAGCAGCTTGGATGGTGGAAATGATCAGCCCCAGCATTTT. Residues: CASSLDGGNDQPQHF.

The chain has TRBV7-3 and TRBJ1-2; no clear D. This CDR3 has 13 amino acids. The ends were cut back, 2 bases at V and 7 bases at J, with 11 bases in the middle. Germline V CDR1 and CDR2: SGHTA, FQGTGA. The CDR3 loop reads CASSLGGGSGYTF. CDR3 bases: TGTGCCAGCAGCTTAGGCGGAGGGTCTGGCTACACCTTC. Drawing the rest from reference TRBV7-3 and TRBJ1-2, the complete variable domain is GAGVSQTPSNKVTEKGKYVELRCDPISGHTALYWYRQSLGQGPEFLIYFQGTGAADDSGLPNDRFFAVRPEGSVSTLKIQRTERGDSAVYLCASSLGGGSGYTFGSGTRLTVV.

V gene TRBV7-8 combines with J gene TRBJ1-5; D gene ambiguous. The germline V and J ends were trimmed by 3 bases and 6 bases, with 12 bases remaining between them. The germline CDR1 and CDR2 sequences are SGHVS and FQNEAQ. The CDR3 is made up of 14 amino acids. The CDR3 reads CASSFSRIAQPQHF. The CDR3 coding sequence is TGTGCCAGCAGCTTTTCGAGGATAGCTCAGCCCCAGCATTTT. Using reference TRBV7-8 and TRBJ1-5 for the parts outside the CDR3, the full variable domain is GAGVSQSPRYKVAKRGQDVALRCDPISGHVSLFWYQQALGQGPEFLTYFQNEAQLDKSGLPSDRFFAERPEGSVSTLKIQRTQQEDSAVYLCASSFSRIAQPQHFGDGTRLSIL.

This chain joins TRBV15 and TRBJ2-2; D uncertain. The CDR3 has 13 residues. Germline loops: CDR1 LNHNV, CDR2 YYDKDF (reference sequence). V lost 0 bases and J 4 bases, leaving 3 bases between the germline ends. DNA for the CDR3: TGTGCCACCAGCAGAGATCTCACCGGGGAGCTGTTTTTT. Translation: CATSRDLTGELFF.

This clonotype was counted ten times or more. The rearrangement links TRBV12-5 to TRBJ2-2; D remains unclear. In germline, CDR1 is LGHNT, CDR2 FRNRAP. The CDR3 sequence is 12 residues long. The V gene lost 2 bases and the J gene lost 8 bases, with 6 bases spanning the gap. CDR3 sequence: CASGLMSGELFF. The CDR3 DNA sequence: TGTGCTAGTGGTTTGATGTCGGGGGAGCTGTTTTTT.

This clonotype came up many times. The V gene is TRBV20-1, the J gene TRBJ2-1; D call uncertain. Per the germline V gene, CDR1 is DFQATT and CDR2 is SNEGSKA (reference sequence). This CDR3 region has 11 residues. The V gene lost 3 bases and the J gene lost 9 bases, with 9 bases spanning the gap. The CDR3 DNA sequence: TGCAGTGCTAGTAGGCTTTCTGAGCAGTTCTTC. It encodes CSASRLSEQFF.

This clonotype has just a few counts. V and J are TRBV28 and TRBJ1-1; TRBD1 aligns across 7 bases. This CDR3 comprises 14 residues. V trimming: 1 base; J trimming: 7 bases; junction bases outside the gene matches: 6. Germline assignment: CDR1 MDHEN and CDR2 SYDVKM. As DNA, the CDR3 is TGTGCCAGCAGTTTATATGACAGGGCCCTTGAAGCTTTCTTT. Translation gives CASSLYDRALEAFF.

This clonotype occurred many times. This chain joins TRBV9 and TRBJ1-1; D might be TRBD1 (6 bases). CDR1 and CDR2 (germline): SGDLS, YYNGEE. The CDR3 length is 15 residues. Trimming stripped 4 bases from V and 2 bases from J, with 15 bases between. The CDR3, as DNA: TGTGCCAGCAGCCCTTGGGGGCAGCCCAACACTGAAGCTTTCTTT. Encoded protein: CASSPWGQPNTEAFF.

The rearrangement links TRBV29-1 to TRBJ2-5; D is perhaps TRBD1 (5 bases). The V gene's germline CDR1 is SQVTM and CDR2 ANQGSEA. The CDR3 length is 15 residues. Deletions cut 0 bases from V and 5 bases from J, with 16 bases between. CDR3 DNA sequence: TGCAGCGTTGAAGATTTCGGACCTGGGGCGGAGACCCAGTACTTC. It yields the protein CSVEDFGPGAETQYF. Combining the CDR3 with reference TRBV29-1 and TRBJ2-5 gives the whole variable domain SAVISQKPSRDICQRGTSLTIQCQVDSQVTMMFWYRQQPGQSLTLIATANQGSEATYESGFVIDKFPISRPNLTFSTLTVSNMSPEDSSIYLCSVEDFGPGAETQYFGPGTRLLVL.

This clonotype was picked up many times. The V gene is TRBV7-6, the J gene TRBJ2-3; D may be TRBD2 (6 bases). Germline CDR1 SGHVS, CDR2 FNYEAQ. The CDR3 totals 15 residues. The V end was cut by 4 bases, the J end by 2 bases, with 13 bases between. The CDR3 loop is CASSSSRGPTDTQYF. The CDR3 DNA sequence: TGTGCCAGCAGCTCCTCGCGGGGTCCCACAGATACGCAGTATTTT.

This clonotype turned up a few times. The rearrangement joins TRBV29-1 to TRBJ2-3; D uncertain. The V end was cut by 4 bases, the J end by 2 bases, with 7 bases between. CDR3 length: 12 residues. Germline V gives CDR1 SQVTM, CDR2 ANQGSEA. The CDR3 sequence is CSVAHNTDTQYF. In DNA form, the CDR3 reads TGCAGCGTTGCCCATAACACAGATACGCAGTATTTT.

To note about this clonotype: The final CDR3 position lacks the conserved phenylalanine or tryptophan, pointing to a likely read error. V is TRBV7-3 and J is TRBJ1-1; no clear D. CDR1 and CDR2 (germline): SGHTA, FQGTGA. The ends were cut back, 1 base at V and 0 bases at J, with 9 bases in the middle. The CDR3 spans 15 residues. CDR3 sequence (DNA): TGTGCCAGCAGCTTAAACCGGGCCGTGAACACTGAAGCTTTCTCT. Translated: CASSLNRAVNTEAFS.

This clonotype was observed a few times. The V gene is TRBV11-2, the J gene TRBJ2-7; D might be TRBD2 (6 bases). Between the trimmed V and J ends, which lost 3 bases and 3 bases, there was a span of 15 bases. The CDR3 runs 15 residues. CDR1 and CDR2 from the germline V gene are SGHAT and FQNNGV. CDR3 sequence (DNA): TGTGCCAGCAGCTTGACGGGCGGGGCCCTCTACGAGCAGTACTTC. Encoded protein: CASSLTGGALYEQYF.

This clonotype has just a few counts. The V gene is TRBV7-8, the J gene TRBJ1-5; a possible D gene is TRBD1 (6 bases). The length of the CDR3 is 15 residues. V lost 5 bases to trimming and J lost 3 bases, with 14 bases between them. Per germline, CDR1 SGHVS and CDR2 FQNEAQ. The CDR3, as DNA: TGTGCCAGCAGCAGCCCCGCAGGGGTCAATCAGCCCCAGCATTTT. Protein sequence: CASSSPAGVNQPQHF.

This rearrangement joins TRBV9 to TRBJ1-3; 7 bases line up with TRBD1. Germline V gene data show CDR1 as SGDLS and CDR2 as YYNGEE. The CDR3 runs 16 residues. Losses at the gene ends were 3 bases for V and 0 bases for J; bases not matched to a gene: 6. The CDR3 spells CASSARDSLSGNTIYF. The CDR3 region has the DNA TGTGCCAGCAGCGCGCGGGACAGTCTCTCTGGAAACACCATATATTTT.

The rearrangement links TRBV6-5 to TRBJ1-5, with a weak D call TRBD1 (6 bases). The V and J ends lost 4 bases and 5 bases respectively, with 9 bases between them. In germline, CDR1 is MNHEY, CDR2 SVGAGI. This CDR3 is 13 amino acids long. Here the CDR3 reads CASSLGGYQPQHF. The CDR3 DNA sequence: TGTGCCAGCAGTTTGGGGGGCTATCAGCCCCAGCATTTT.

Concerning this clonotype: Relative to the germline gene, one junction end is altered; a read error may explain this. The chain joins TRBV29-1 to TRBJ2-2; 7 positions agree with TRBD1. CDR1 and CDR2 from the germline V gene are SQVTM and ANQGSEA. This CDR3 region has 12 residues. The CDR3 region has the DNA TGCGGCGTCCACAGGGGTTCCGGGGAGCTGTTTTTT. Its protein product is CGVHRGSGELFF.

This clonotype was seen once. V usage is TRBV20-1 and J usage is TRBJ2-4, with 11 nucleotides matching TRBD2. The germline V gene encodes CDR1 DFQATT and CDR2 SNEGSKA (reference sequence). Trimming cost V 7 bases and J 3 bases; bases outside gene matches: 11. The CDR3 covers 16 residues. The CDR3 region is CSVFRLAGIDKNIQYF. The CDR3 coding sequence is TGCAGTGTCTTTCGACTAGCGGGGATTGACAAAAACATTCAGTACTTC.

This clonotype was observed a handful of times. The chain has TRBV4-1 and TRBJ2-1, with a weak D call TRBD1 (6 bases). Trimming left V 1 base short and J 2 bases short, with 18 bases between. Germline V gene lookup returns CDR1 MGHRA and CDR2 YSYEKL. The CDR3 extends over 18 amino acids. The CDR3 DNA reads TGCGCCAGCAGCCAAGCCCCCCCTAGGGGGAGCCCCTACAATGAGCAGTTCTTC. It encodes CASSQAPPRGSPYNEQFF.

There are a few counts of this clonotype. The chain combines TRBV27 with TRBJ2-7; D is tentatively TRBD1 or TRBD2 (5 bases each). CDR1 and CDR2 (germline): MNHEY, SMNVEV (reference sequence). The CDR3 runs to 14 residues. This CDR3 reads CASSFLRGSSEQYV. DNA for the CDR3: TGTGCCAGCAGTTTTCTGAGGGGCTCCTCCGAGCAGTACGTC.

The chain joins TRBV20-1 to TRBJ2-1, with D possibly matching TRBD2 (6 bases). This CDR3 has 11 residues. V was trimmed by 2 bases and J by 13 bases, leaving 12 bases between them. The germline V gene has CDR1 DFQATT and CDR2 SNEGSKA (reference sequence). Here the CDR3 DNA reads TGCAGTGCTAGATCCGGGGACTTCCAGTTCTTC. Its translation is CSARSGDFQFF.

The chain links TRBV19 to TRBJ2-2; D unresolved. CDR3 length: 13 residues. The V gene lost 10 bases and the J gene lost 7 bases, with 16 bases spanning the gap. Germline V CDR1 and CDR2: LNHDA, SQIVND (reference sequence). CDR3 nucleotides: TGTGCCACCAATAGGTATTCCCTCGGGGAGCTGTTTTTT. It yields the protein CATNRYSLGELFF. Full variable domain (rest looked up from reference TRBV19 and TRBJ2-2): DGGITQSPKYLFRKEGQNVTLSCEQNLNHDAMYWYRQDPGQGLRLIYYSQIVNDFQKGDIAEGYSVSREKKESFPLTVTSAQKNPTAFYLCATNRYSLGELFFGEGSRLTVL.

This clonotype was recorded many times. The chain has TRBV5-6 and TRBJ1-1, with D perhaps matching TRBD1 (5 bases). The CDR3 runs 15 residues. The germline gives CDR1 SGHDT, CDR2 YYEEEE. Trimming left V 2 bases short and J 3 bases short, with 14 bases between. CDR3 in DNA: TGTGCCAGCAGCTTCCGTTTCCAAGGGGACACTGAAGCTTTCTTT. Protein: CASSFRFQGDTEAFF.

This clonotype was counted only a few times. Written as DNA, the CDR3 is TGTGCCAGCAGCTTGGGGACGGGGCTCGAGGCCGAAAAACTGTTTTTT. Translated: CASSLGTGLEAEKLFF. J is TRBJ1-4 and V is TRBV5-4; a possible D gene is TRBD1 (5 bases). The CDR3 contains 16 residues. V lost 0 bases, J lost 8 bases, and 17 bases lay in between. Germline V CDR1 and CDR2: SGHNT, YYREEE (reference sequence).

The V call is TRBV29-1, the J call TRBJ2-7; 11 bases are a match to TRBD2. Looked up from germline, CDR1 is SQVTM and CDR2 is ANQGSEA. The CDR3 totals 14 residues. The J segment lost 5 bases and the V segment lost 6 bases, leaving 9 bases of the junction unmatched. In DNA, the CDR3 is TGCAGCGTGACTAGACTAGCGGGATCGAACGAGCAGTACTTC. Its protein product is CSVTRLAGSNEQYF.